This entry is about one T cell receptor beta chain. Its specific antigen is unknown. No clone much larger than this one lies a single base away; base qualities are absent. V lost 6 bases and J lost 7 bases, and the count of bases not matched to a germline gene is 7. There are 14 amino acids in the CDR3, from cysteine to phenylalanine inclusive. The retained sequence is limited to the CDR3, 42 bases, with the frame set at the first base. The sample comes from a study of vaccination and CD4 T cells after COVID-19 (dated by TCRdb to about 2022). With respect to the entire study: Every convalescent patient had a positive nasal swab PCR test for SARS-CoV-2, with mild disease in roughly 10 patients and severe disease in one. In the convalescent cohort there were six males and four females, among whom were two Hispanic individuals, seven Caucasians, two Asians and one multiracial person. Participants got two doses of the Pfizer-BioNTech BNT162b2 vaccine (n=8) or two doses of the Moderna mRNA-1273 vaccine (n=2). Post-COVID blood samples from convalescent patients were collected a median of roughly 100 days after diagnosis, with a range of 35 to 161 days. The time from the second vaccine dose to post-vaccine blood sampling had a median of 72 days and ranged from roughly 12 to 250 days. Culture stimuli were overlapping spike peptide pools from SARS-CoV-2 and from the common cold coronaviruses HCoV-NL63, HCoV-OC43 and HCoV-229E. As controls, cultures received a CEFX viral epitope pool (the positive control), an HIV-1 Nef peptide pool (the negative control), or no peptide at all. The spike-specific CD4+ TCR repertoire was compared before and after mRNA vaccination in over nine COVID-19 convalescent patients and a few infection-naive healthy vaccine recipients. Here is what the overall study found, with its caveats: In convalescent patients, nearly all vaccine-specific clones (304 of 307) were found to be mono-reactive for SARS-CoV-2 spike rather than cross-reactive with common cold coronaviruses. Relatively few convalescent patients were included in the study, and early timepoints after natural infection were not analyzed. The median count of SARS-CoV-2-reactive clonotypes went up from 20 to 25 after infection to 35 to 40 after vaccination, although the change was not significant. Among the post-vaccine SARS-CoV-2-reactive clones in convalescent patients, a median about 87% showed up only after vaccination, which suggests vaccine-specific priming.

The treatment or condition label here, explained by the study, means: approximately 10-day PBMC culture with coronavirus spike peptide pools or control peptides (ViraFEST assay). To expand antigen-specific T cells with peptide pools and then pick out the expanded clonotypes through TCR sequencing, the study relied on the ViraFEST assay. Positive SARS-CoV-2 PCR tests in the convalescent patients dated from March to December 2020, before Alpha, Beta and Delta variants emerged in the United States. Each well held two million PBMCs cultured with approximately 10 ug/ml peptide pools in IMDM containing about 5% human AB serum and 10 IU/ml IL-2. On days 3 and 7, half of the culture medium was replaced with fresh IL-2-containing medium. Once the cells had been in culture for over nine days, the EasySep CD4+ T cell isolation kit was used to isolate CD4+ T cells by negative selection. PBMCs were separated from whole blood using Ficoll-Paque Plus gradient centrifugation and then either used fresh or cryopreserved at -140C. Triplicate wells were generally used for each culture condition.

The method behind the library was PCR. DNA from cultured CD4+ T cells was subjected to TCR sequencing with the Oncomine TCR Beta short-read assay at the Johns Hopkins FTIC core. The QIAamp micro DNA kit was used to extract genomic DNA from the cultured CD4+ T cells. Oncomine TCR Beta libraries made from cultured CD4+ T cells were pooled using unique dual indexes and sequenced on an Illumina iSeq 100. The original methods were these. Non-productive sequences were removed, and CDR3s not starting with C, not ending with F or W, or shorter than 7 amino acids were discarded. Antigen-specific clonotypes were identified using the MANAFEST web application through comparison of peptide-stimulated wells with reference and other culture wells. Positive clones required FDR below 0.05, an odds ratio above 5, and productive frequency above 0.1% in at least two of three replicate wells. A clonotype counted as cross-reactive if it showed significant expansion both in the SARS-CoV-2 spike wells and in at least one common cold coronavirus spike condition. CDR3 homology was assessed with Levenshtein distances (stringdist) and unrooted phylogenetic trees (ape) in R version 3.6.1. In-frame beta chains were kept once TCRdb had trimmed the public reads at Q25 with fastp and called clones with MiXCR. Each entry merges the rows of one CDR3 protein and shows their most common DNA and genes. The V and J calls here are based on TCRdb, not the publication. The sample profile shows approximately 12,000 distinct CDR3 sequences; around three fifths of them were found once. The ten largest clones capture roughly 23% of the sample.

The chain was built from TRBV12-3 or TRBV12-4 and TRBJ2-1; TRBD2 agrees with 9 junctional bases. The TCR sequence derives from a human donor who had recovered from COVID-19. Sequenced: CD4+ T cells from blood, cultured in vitro. The nucleotides read TGTGCCAGCAGCTGGCTAGCGGGAATTAATGAGCAGTTCTTC. This sequence encodes CASSWLAGINEQFF.